Below, 4 T cell receptor beta chains from the same sample are listed, as sequenced in a study of naive and memory T cell subsets. Overall study results and limits: Naive repertoires, especially CD8, held a few larger clonotypes, possibly memory cells re-expressing CD45RA.

The beta constant-region primer was an equimolar mix of two oligonucleotides covering TRBC1 and TRBC2. Nested alpha and beta constant-region primers with the SP2 primer drove four PCR rounds on ligated cDNA. TCRdb analysed the UMI-ligation and nested PCR reads with MiXCR anew, one entry per CDR3 protein. The sample consists of approximately 100,000 distinct CDR3 sequences, approximately 15% of them appearing once. The antigens of these receptors remain unknown. The sample taken for sequencing was naive CD8+ T cells from blood. The receptors were sampled from a human donor in good health.

In its sample, this clonotype was seen a few times. The J gene is TRBJ1-1, the V gene TRBV12-3 or TRBV12-4; TRBD1 agrees at 10 bases. V lost 1 base and J lost 0; bases outside the gene matches: 2. The CDR3 is 16 residues long. The DNA of the CDR3 is TGTGCCAGCAGTTTAGAGACAGGGGGCCTGAACACTGAAGCTTTCTTT. Its protein product is CASSLETGGLNTEAFF.

This clonotype appeared a few times. V is TRBV5-1 and J is TRBJ2-1; 7 nucleotides agree with TRBD2. V lost 7 bases to trimming and J lost 6 bases; unmatched junction nucleotides: 1. The CDR3 contains 11 residues. Germline values: CDR1 SGHRS, CDR2 YFSETQ. The CDR3 DNA reads as TGCGCCAGCGGGGGGGGCAATGAGCAGTTCTTC. Amino acid sequence: CASGGGNEQFF.

This clonotype came up many times. The chain joins TRBV2 to TRBJ2-1; 8 nucleotides align to TRBD1. The CDR3 spans 17 residues. The ends lost 4 bases at V and 3 bases at J; junction bases unmatched: 11. Germline V gene sequence: CDR1 SNHLY, CDR2 FYNNEI. CDR3 coding DNA: TGTGCCAGCAGTGGTGATCCCGGGACAGGCAACTACAATGAGCAGTTCTTC. Translation: CASSGDPGTGNYNEQFF.

Only a few counts were recorded for this clonotype. This sequence joins TRBV27 and TRBJ1-5, with D unresolved. Trimming shortened V by 2 bases and J by 1 base, and 6 bases separated the two germline ends. The CDR3 is made up of 14 amino acids. The germline V gene has CDR1 MNHEY and CDR2 SMNVEV (reference sequence). CDR3 sequence: CASSLHQSNQPQHF. DNA of the CDR3: TGTGCCAGCAGTTTACACCAAAGCAATCAGCCCCAGCATTTT.